These T cell receptor beta chains were read from a single sample in a study of T cell responses to AZD1222 COVID-19 vaccine. TCRdb's copy holds only in-frame clones and misses some; the assay was immunoSEQ multiplex PCR. The data show 90,000 to 120,000 clones, with 86% seen just once and 3% to 4% held by the top ten. This material consisted of peripheral blood, taken on day 0 of AZD1222 vaccination. Every receptor here comes from an adult in good health. Each CDR3 is given with its conserved first and last residue. A D gene is named only where the DNA matches it firmly. Clone size is stated in some rows and not others, as once, few, many or a class when expanded.

CASSYPTGTYEQYF	TGTGCCAGCAGCTACCCAACAGGGACCTACGAGCAGTACTTC	-	TRBJ2-7	-	TRBV5-5
CASTSDSFYNEQFF	TGTGCCAGCACCTCAGACAGCTTTTACAATGAGCAGTTCTTC	-	TRBJ2-1	-	TRBV6-5
CASSSLTGLYNEQFF	TGTGCCAGCAGTTCTCTGACGGGGCTGTACAATGAGCAGTTCTTC	-	TRBJ2-1	once	TRBV28
CASSSPGGRYYGYTF	TGCGCCAGCAGCTCCCCAGGGGGTAGATACTATGGCTACACCTTC	TRBD1	TRBJ1-2	-	TRBV5-1
CASSQGDRDSEAFF	TGTGCCAGCAGCCAGGGAGACAGGGACTCTGAAGCTTTCTTT	TRBD1	TRBJ1-1	-	TRBV14
CASSDDRGAKAFF	TGTGCCAGTAGTGACGACAGGGGGGCTAAGGCTTTCTTT	TRBD1	TRBJ1-1	-	TRBV19
CASSTSRDRLSGNTIYF	TGTGCCAGCAGCACCTCCCGGGACAGGCTCTCTGGAAACACCATATATTTT	TRBD1	TRBJ1-3	-	TRBV7-9
CASSRGQGLSYNEQFF	TGTGCCAGCAGCCGAGGACAGGGACTTTCCTACAATGAGCAGTTCTTC	TRBD1	TRBJ2-1	-	TRBV28
CAWSGVVGGYTF	TGTGCCTGGAGTGGGGTCGTCGGTGGCTACACCTTC	-	TRBJ1-2	once	TRBV30
CASSEGAWKEKLFF	TGCGCCAGCAGTGAGGGGGCTTGGAAGGAAAAACTGTTTTTT	-	TRBJ1-4	-	TRBV10-1
CAWSQGEYHEQYF	TGTGCCTGGAGTCAGGGGGAATATCACGAGCAGTACTTC	TRBD1	TRBJ2-7	-	TRBV30
CASSLAAEMTNYGYTF	TGCGCCAGCAGCTTGGCGGCAGAAATGACTAACTATGGCTACACCTTC	-	TRBJ1-2	-	TRBV5-1
CASSKSRDTEAFF	TGTGCCAGTAGTAAGTCCCGAGACACTGAAGCTTTCTTT	-	TRBJ1-1	-	TRBV19
CASSPRIGTNTEAFF	TGTGCCAGCAGCCCGCGGATAGGCACGAACACTGAAGCTTTCTTT	-	TRBJ1-1	-	TRBV9
CASSPGADHNEQFF	TGTGCCAGCTCACCAGGGGCAGACCACAATGAGCAGTTCTTC	-	TRBJ2-1	-	TRBV18
CASSSRRERRGEQYF	TGTGCCAGCAGTTCCCGCCGGGAGCGACGAGGGGAGCAGTACTTC	-	TRBJ2-7	-	TRBV6-5
CAWRGNTQYF	TGTGCCTGGAGAGGGAATACGCAGTATTTT	-	TRBJ2-3	-	TRBV30
CASSLIDRGHGNTIYF	TGTGCCAGCTCACTAATCGACAGGGGGCACGGAAACACCATATATTTT	TRBD1	TRBJ1-3	-	TRBV18
CASRLGVYEQYF	TGTGCCAGCAGGCTCGGGGTTTACGAGCAGTACTTC	-	TRBJ2-7	-	TRBV6-5
CASSLNYEQFF	TGTGCCAGCAGTTTGAACTATGAGCAGTTCTTC	-	TRBJ2-1	-	TRBV5-6
CASTPPGLTSYNEQFF	TGCGCCAGTACCCCACCTGGACTGACCTCCTACAATGAGCAGTTCTTC	-	TRBJ2-1	-	TRBV10-2
CASSQAGAGQGANEQFF	TGTGCCAGCAGCCAAGCGGGGGCGGGACAGGGGGCCAATGAGCAGTTCTTC	TRBD1	TRBJ2-1	once	TRBV3-1/TRBV3-2
CAWRLQGVLASPLHF	TGTGCCTGGAGGCTTCAGGGCGTATTGGCTTCACCCCTCCACTTT	-	TRBJ1-6	-	TRBV30
CASSFLSTGAGANVLTF	TGTGCCAGCAGCTTCCTCTCTACAGGGGCAGGGGCCAACGTCCTGACTTTC	TRBD1	TRBJ2-6	-	TRBV11-2
CASSEGRGLSYGYTF	TGTGCCAGCAGTGAAGGCAGGGGGTTGAGCTATGGCTACACCTTC	TRBD1	TRBJ1-2	-	TRBV6-1
CASNRNPRNMNTEAFF	TGTGCCAGCAACCGAAACCCTAGAAACATGAACACTGAAGCTTTCTTT	-	TRBJ1-1	few	TRBV7-2
CASSRSWSEQYF	TGTGCCAGCAGCCGATCGTGGAGCGAGCAGTACTTC	-	TRBJ2-7	-	TRBV3-1/TRBV3-2
CASSLERQETQYF	TGTGCCAGCAGCTTAGAAAGACAAGAGACCCAGTACTTC	-	TRBJ2-5	-	TRBV7-2
CASSTVHTDTQYF	TGCGCCAGCAGCACCGTACACACAGATACGCAGTATTTT	-	TRBJ2-3	-	TRBV5-1